This T cell receptor (beta chain) was captured in a study of CD8 T cells in Susac syndrome. Study at large: Each patient with Susac syndrome, at the time of blood draw, was therapy-naive, on corticosteroids, or on intravenous immunoglobulin alone. Study-wide results and caveats: Susac-specific public clones were found in both the total CD8+ and the CD8+ TEMRA repertoires, with sixteen in the former and a few in the latter.

In the case of this clonotype: Its antigen is still unknown.

An amount of RNA that ranged from 0.5 to 1 ug was reverse transcribed with random hexamers. TCRdb reprocessed the immunoSEQ multiplex PCR reads via MiXCR and lists one record per CDR3 protein. The sample contains over 80,000 distinct CDR3 sequences, about 93% of which appear only once. Sequencing targeted TCR beta in T cells from blood (CD8+ and CD4+). CDR1 and CDR2 from the germline V gene are SNHLY and FYNNEI. With 6 bases clipped from V and 5 bases from J, the junction kept 10 bases outside the gene matches. There are 15 residues in the CDR3. Source material: CD8+ T cells from PBMCs. The chain joins TRBV2 to TRBJ2-7; 10 nucleotides line up with TRBD1. The TCR sequence derives from a human donor with Susac syndrome. The DNA of the CDR3 is TGTGCCAGCAGCAGTTCGGGACAGGGGCTAAACGAGCAGTACTTC. Amino acid sequence: CASSSSGQGLNEQYF.